A selection of T cell receptor beta chains follows, all from one sample in a study of T cell responses to AZD1222 COVID-19 vaccine. Clones were sequenced by immunoSEQ multiplex PCR, and TCRdb holds only the in-frame ones, with some missing. The sample gives 200,000 or so clones, around 89% of which show up once; 5% to 7% is in the top ten. The sample consisted of peripheral blood, taken on day 0 of AZD1222 vaccination. The receptors were gathered from an adult in good health. CDR3s include the opening cysteine and the closing phenylalanine or tryptophan. D genes are given only for firm matches. Part of the rows lack a size; the others show once, few, many or a class for expanded clones.

clone_size,d_call,v_call,j_call,cdr3_nt,cdr3_aa
.,.,TRBV29-1,TRBJ2-5,TGCAGCCTAGAAACGGGGGTCCCAGAGACCCAGTACTTC,CSLETGVPETQYF
once,.,TRBV18,TRBJ2-3,TGTGCCAGCTCACCTCGGAGGAGCACAGATACGCAGTATTTT,CASSPRRSTDTQYF
once,.,TRBV30,TRBJ1-3,TGTGCCTGGAGTCGGGTTGGAAACACCATATATTTT,CAWSRVGNTIYF
.,.,TRBV11-3,TRBJ1-1,TGTGCCAGCAGCCAAGGAGGGGGAGGGTCGCCTGAAGCTTTCTTT,CASSQGGGGSPEAFF
once,.,TRBV2,TRBJ2-3,TGTGCCCTGAGGGCGGGGTTCACAGATACGCAGTATTTT,CALRAGFTDTQYF
.,.,TRBV28,TRBJ1-5,TGTGCCAGCAGTTTATCAGCGAATAGCAATCAGCCCCAGCATTTT,CASSLSANSNQPQHF
.,.,TRBV28,TRBJ1-2,TGTGCCAGCAGTCCTATCGGTGGTTCGGGGGGCTACACCTTC,CASSPIGGSGGYTF
.,.,TRBV7-3,TRBJ2-3,TGTGCCAGCAGCTCACAAGGGGGAGGCGATACGCAGTATTTT,CASSSQGGGDTQYF
.,TRBD1,TRBV7-9,TRBJ1-4,TGTGCCAGCAGCATTACCAATTCCGGGACAGGGAATGAAAAACTGTTTTTT,CASSITNSGTGNEKLFF
.,TRBD1,TRBV5-4,TRBJ2-7,TGTGCCGGATCGGAGAGGGACAGGGGCGAGCAGTACTTC,CAGSERDRGEQYF
.,.,TRBV10-3,TRBJ2-1,TGTGCCATCAGTGAGAACGATGAGCAGTTCTTC,CAISENDEQFF
.,.,TRBV2,TRBJ1-2,TGTGCCAGCGTCCAACAGGGATCGGGAGGGGGCTACACCTTC,CASVQQGSGGGYTF
.,.,TRBV29-1,TRBJ1-2,TGCAGCGTCGAGCGCAAGGGAGCTAACTATGGCTACACCTTC,CSVERKGANYGYTF
.,.,TRBV5-1,TRBJ2-2,TGCGCCAGCAGCTTTTCTGGCGGGGAGCTGTTTTTT,CASSFSGGELFF
.,.,TRBV5-1,TRBJ2-3,TGCGCCAGCAGCTTAAGAGGGGAATTCACAGATACGCAGTATTTT,CASSLRGEFTDTQYF
.,TRBD1,TRBV10-3,TRBJ1-5,TGTGCCATCAGTGGGAACAGGGGAGTGAATCAGCCCCAGCATTTT,CAISGNRGVNQPQHF
.,TRBD1,TRBV19,TRBJ2-5,TGTGCCAGTAGTACACAGAAAGCAGGGGGCCGAGAGACCCAGTACTTC,CASSTQKAGGRETQYF
.,TRBD1,TRBV7-2,TRBJ1-1,TGTGCCAGCAGCCTGGGGGACAGACGAATGAACACTGAAGCTTTCTTT,CASSLGDRRMNTEAFF
.,TRBD2,TRBV29-1,TRBJ2-1,TGCAGCTTCGGGACTAGCGGGAACAATGAGCAGTTCTTC,CSFGTSGNNEQFF
.,.,TRBV4-2,TRBJ2-2,TGTGCCAGCAGCCGCCAATTAGCGGAGAACACCGGGGAGCTGTTTTTT,CASSRQLAENTGELFF
.,.,TRBV19,TRBJ2-3,TGTGCCAGTAGTACTATCGACAGGGCGGGGGGAAATACGCAGTATTTT,CASSTIDRAGGNTQYF
few,TRBD1,TRBV9,TRBJ1-2,TGTGCCAGCAGCGTAGCTCCGGGGACAGCCTATGGCTACACCTTC,CASSVAPGTAYGYTF
.,TRBD1,TRBV6-2/TRBV6-3,TRBJ2-7,TGTGCCAGCAGTTACCCCGAAGGGACAGGCTCCTACGAGCAGTACTTC,CASSYPEGTGSYEQYF
.,.,TRBV25-1,TRBJ1-5,TGTGCCAGCAGCGGGGGGTGGAATCAGCCCCAGCATTTT,CASSGGWNQPQHF
.,TRBD2,TRBV4-2,TRBJ2-2,TGTGCCAGCAGCCAAACTAGCGGGGTCGACACCGGGGAGCTGTTTTTT,CASSQTSGVDTGELFF
.,.,TRBV6-5,TRBJ1-4,TGTGCCAGCAGATACGGGGACGATAATGAAAAACTGTTTTTT,CASRYGDDNEKLFF
.,TRBD1,TRBV28,TRBJ2-7,TGTGCCAGCAGCCCCTCGGACAGGGCCCACTACGAGCAGTACTTC,CASSPSDRAHYEQYF
.,.,TRBV14,TRBJ1-3,TGTGCCAGCAGCCAAGGTCTATTCTTGCGGCAGGAGAAATCTGGAAACACCATATATTTT,CASSQGLFLRQEKSGNTIYF
once,.,TRBV7-3,TRBJ1-1,TGTGCCAGCAGCCTCCAGATGAACACTGAAGCTTTCTTT,CASSLQMNTEAFF
.,.,TRBV30,TRBJ2-1,TGTGCCTGGTCCCCGTTTTCGCCGGATTACAATGAGCAGTTCTTC,CAWSPFSPDYNEQFF
.,.,TRBV7-9,TRBJ2-6,TGTGCCAGCAGCTTAGCGACCAGGGGCTGGAGCTCTGGGGCCAACGTCCTGACTTTC,CASSLATRGWSSGANVLTF
.,TRBD1,TRBV6-5,TRBJ1-4,TGTGCCAGCGGACCGAGACAGGGGCATGAAAAACTGTTTTTT,CASGPRQGHEKLFF
.,.,TRBV5-1,TRBJ2-7,TGCGCCAGCAGCTTTGGGGAGTCCTCTGGCGAGCAGTACTTC,CASSFGESSGEQYF
.,TRBD2,TRBV10-3,TRBJ2-2,TGTGCCATCAGCCGACTAGCGGGAGGGCCCTCGAACACCGGGGAGCTGTTTTTT,CAISRLAGGPSNTGELFF
.,.,TRBV7-9,TRBJ2-1,TGTGCCAGCAGCTTAGCGGGCGGGGCCCCTACTCAGCAGTTCTTC,CASSLAGGAPTQQFF
.,.,TRBV21-1,TRBJ1-5,TGTGCCGAACAACCGGACAGGGCTGGACAGCCCCAGCATTTT,CAEQPDRAGQPQHF
.,TRBD2,TRBV6-1,TRBJ2-1,TGTGCCAGCAGTGAAAGGGCTAGCGGGACCATTGAGCAGTTCTTC,CASSERASGTIEQFF
.,TRBD1,TRBV24-1,TRBJ2-1,TGTGCCACCAGTGGGACAGGGGATAGCTCCTACAATGAGCAGTTCTTC,CATSGTGDSSYNEQFF
.,.,TRBV11-2,TRBJ2-1,TGTGCCAGCAGCTATAATGAGCAGTTCTTC,CASSYNEQFF
.,.,TRBV6-1,TRBJ1-5,TGTGCCAGCAGTGAAGCCCCTAATCCGCAGCCCCAGCATTTT,CASSEAPNPQPQHF
.,.,TRBV7-8,TRBJ1-2,TGTGCCAGCAGCCCCGGGAGAGGGGGAGGGTATGGCTACACCTTC,CASSPGRGGGYGYTF
few,.,TRBV6-5,TRBJ1-5,TGTGCCAGCAAACCGGGGTCCGGCGGCAATCAGCCCCAGCATTTT,CASKPGSGGNQPQHF
once,TRBD1,TRBV5-4,TRBJ1-4,TGTGCCAGCAGCGTTGGCCCAGGGGGGATGGATGAAAAACTGTTTTTT,CASSVGPGGMDEKLFF
.,.,TRBV5-6,TRBJ1-2,TGTGCCAGCAGCTTGTTGCAGGGAGGAAACTATGGCTACACCTTC,CASSLLQGGNYGYTF